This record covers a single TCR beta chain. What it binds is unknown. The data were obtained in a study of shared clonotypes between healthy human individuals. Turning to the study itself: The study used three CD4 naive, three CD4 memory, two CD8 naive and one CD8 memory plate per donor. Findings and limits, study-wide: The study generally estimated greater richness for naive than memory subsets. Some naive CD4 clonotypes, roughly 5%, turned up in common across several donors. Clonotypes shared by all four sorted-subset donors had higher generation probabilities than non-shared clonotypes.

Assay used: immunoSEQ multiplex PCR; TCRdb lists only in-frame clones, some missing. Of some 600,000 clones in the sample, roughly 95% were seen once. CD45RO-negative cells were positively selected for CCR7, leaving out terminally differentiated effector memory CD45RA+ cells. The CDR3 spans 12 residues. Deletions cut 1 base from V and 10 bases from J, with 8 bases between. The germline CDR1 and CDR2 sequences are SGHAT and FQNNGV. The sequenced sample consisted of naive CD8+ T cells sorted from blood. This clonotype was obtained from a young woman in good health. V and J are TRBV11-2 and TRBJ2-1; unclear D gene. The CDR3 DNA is TGTGCCAGCAGCTTAGTCCCCAGGGAGCAGTTCTTC. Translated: CASSLVPREQFF.